These 20 T cell receptor beta chains share one sample of origin, sequenced in a study of CXCR3-negative and CXCR3-positive naive CD8 T cells. Researchers prepared the TRB cDNA libraries using 5' RACE with UMI labels. TCRdb reanalyzed the 5' RACE reads and collapses them to one entry per CDR3 protein, without DNA. Listed are 30,000 to 40,000 distinct CDR3 sequences; around 15% falls within the top ten. Sequencing used memory CD8+ T cells from blood. The receptor source for this set is a human donor in good health. Some clones in this sample may be carry-over from other donors' samples.

The chain joins TRBV20-1 to TRBJ1-2; TCRdb's D call, TRBD1, is unchecked because there is no DNA. Germline values: CDR1 DFQATT, CDR2 SNEGSKA (reference sequence). CDR3 length equals 14 residues. The CDR3 sequence: CSASSLGDSVAFFF.

J is TRBJ1-2 and V is TRBV27; as DNA is missing, the TRBD1 call by TCRdb cannot be tested. This CDR3 spans 16 amino acids. CDR1 is MNHEY and CDR2 is SMNVEV in the germline V gene (reference sequence). CDR3 sequence: CASSPVGTGYFYGYTF.

V is TRBV28 and J is TRBJ1-2. The CDR3 has 13 amino acids. The germline V gene encodes CDR1 MDHEN and CDR2 SYDVKM. The CDR3 sequence: CASSLKGFDGYTF.

The rearrangement joins TRBV7-9 to TRBJ1-5. Germline CDR1 and CDR2: SEHNR and FQNEAQ (reference sequence). The CDR3 has 12 residues. The CDR3 loop is CASSLYGEPQHF. Supplemented by reference TRBV7-9 and TRBJ1-5, the full variable domain reads DTGVSQNPRHKITKRGQNVTFRCDPISEHNRLYWYRQTLGQGPEFLTYFQNEAQLEKSRLLSDRFSAERPKGSFSTLEIQRTEQGDSAMYLCASSLYGEPQHFGDGTRLSIL.

Its frequency marks this clonotype as medium-sized. V and J are TRBV20-1 and TRBJ2-1; the TCRdb call, TRBD2, lacks DNA for checking. CDR1 is DFQATT, CDR2 SNEGSKA, per germline (reference sequence). The CDR3 length is 17 residues. The CDR3 region is CSAHLAQAGGGLPEQFF.

The genes are TRBV6-5 and TRBJ1-1; TCRdb's D call of TRBD1 is untestable without DNA. This CDR3 contains 12 residues. Germline loops: CDR1 MNHEY, CDR2 SVGAGI. This chain's CDR3 is CASRLQGREAFF.

The chain uses TRBV29-1 and TRBJ2-2; TCRdb's assignment of TRBD1 cannot be checked, as there is no DNA. The germline V gene has CDR1 SQVTM and CDR2 ANQGSEA. This CDR3 has 12 amino acids. CDR3 residues: CSVSGETGELFF.

V gene TRBV12-3 or TRBV12-4 combines with J gene TRBJ1-5; TCRdb selects TRBD1, and the lack of DNA leaves this call unchecked. This CDR3 contains 14 residues. The CDR3 spells CASSQTGGGQPQHF.

The chain employs TRBV7-3 and TRBJ1-1. The CDR3 length is 15 residues. Looked up from germline, CDR1 is SGHTA and CDR2 is FQGTGA. CDR3 region: CASSLTRGPNTEAFF.

The rearrangement uses TRBV28 and TRBJ1-2. Germline loops: CDR1 MDHEN, CDR2 SYDVKM. This CDR3 comprises 17 residues. CDR3 sequence reads: CASSLFTRRVVDYGYTF.

The gene calls are TRBV29-1 and TRBJ2-1; the D gene TCRdb calls, TRBD1, cannot be checked with no DNA. The CDR3 spans 13 residues. Germline CDR1 is SQVTM and CDR2 is ANQGSEA. The CDR3 spells CSVDFSGYNEQFF.

The V gene is TRBV6-4, the J gene TRBJ2-3; without DNA, the TCRdb call of TRBD2 cannot be checked. The CDR3 runs 15 residues. Germline CDR1 is MRHNA and CDR2 is SNTAGT. CDR3 in amino acids: CASSEIAGAGDTQYF.

The V call is TRBV19, the J call TRBJ1-5; TCRdb's assignment of TRBD1 cannot be checked, as there is no DNA. Germline loops: CDR1 LNHDA, CDR2 SQIVND (reference sequence). The CDR3 is 16 residues long. CDR3: CAMFSTGTDSNQPQHF.

The chain recombines TRBV12-3 or TRBV12-4 with TRBJ2-7; TCRdb's D gene call, TRBD1, goes unchecked for lack of DNA. This CDR3 contains 14 residues. The CDR3 loop reads CASSRDRDNYEQYF.

The CDR3 is CASTTTDEAFF. The gene calls are TRBV19 and TRBJ1-1; without DNA, the TCRdb call of TRBD1 cannot be checked. The V gene's germline CDR1 is LNHDA and CDR2 SQIVND (reference sequence). This CDR3 region has 11 residues.

J is TRBJ2-7 and V is TRBV7-9; as DNA is missing, the TRBD1 call by TCRdb cannot be tested. The CDR3 is made up of 15 amino acids. Germline-derived CDR1 and CDR2 are SEHNR and FQNEAQ (reference sequence). The CDR3 reads CASSLGQGDVYEQYF.

The chain links TRBV20-1 to TRBJ2-1; TCRdb's D gene call, TRBD2, goes unchecked for lack of DNA. There are 14 residues in the CDR3. Germline CDR1 DFQATT, CDR2 SNEGSKA (reference sequence). The CDR3: CSARPPLENNEQFF.

This rearrangement joins TRBV14 to TRBJ2-7; TCRdb gives TRBD1 as the D gene, but with no DNA this cannot be confirmed. This CDR3 has 17 amino acids. Germline CDR1 reads SGHDN; CDR2 reads FVKESK. CDR3 amino acids: CASSHNPPGDLPYEQYF.

This chain joins TRBV7-2 and TRBJ2-1; TCRdb reports TRBD1, a call that lacks DNA to check it against. CDR1 is SGHTA, CDR2 FQGNSA, per germline. CDR3 size: 15 residues. This chain's CDR3 is CASSPSGGPYNEQFF.

This chain links TRBV15 with TRBJ2-7; lacking DNA, the TRBD1 call made by TCRdb goes unchecked. This CDR3 has 15 residues. Germline V gene sequence: CDR1 LNHNV, CDR2 YYDKDF (reference sequence). The CDR3 sequence is CATSRDRGMAETQYF.